This entry is about one T cell receptor (beta chain). This clonotype is judged large (0.1 to 1%). Its specific antigen is unknown. Per-base qualities were not stored, and no clone one base away is much larger. The sample belongs to a study of Epstein–Barr virus B cells in breast cancer listed by TCRdb under 2021. Study-wide context: Control T cells were grown by the rapid expansion method using irradiated PBMC feeders, soluble OKT3 and IL-2 roughly 220 U/ml, and were harvested roughly 9-12 days after stimulation. The study was a single-patient case report on whether tumor-infiltrating EBV+ B cells shape the T-cell receptor repertoire in triple-negative breast cancer. Overall study outcomes, separate from this receptor: All data came from one patient, described as a first proof of concept, and this single-patient design limits how far the findings can be generalized.

Taken from the germline V gene, the CDR1 and CDR2 loops are MGHRA and YSYEKL. V loses 3 bases of germline sequence and J loses 4 bases, and the interval between the two ends is 16 bases. The CDR3 starts with the cysteine, ends with the phenylalanine, and has 16 residues. Only the CDR3 DNA is retained, 48 bases long and in frame from the first base. Libraries came from 5' RACE. TCR libraries were built from RNA with the SMARTer Human TCR a/b Profiling Kit, capturing full V(D)J regions of both alpha and beta chains. Amplified libraries were purified with AMPure XP beads and validated on an Agilent 2100 Bioanalyzer with the DNA 1000 Kit. Libraries were sequenced on an Illumina MiSeq with the 600-cycle v3 reagent kit, giving 2 x 300 bp paired-end reads. The authors' analysis ran thus. Reads were processed using MiXCR and VDJTools, with non-productive clonotypes removed and clonotypes collapsed by CDR3 amino acid sequence before frequencies were recalculated. CDR3 sequences were matched against the McPAS-TCR database allowing a Levenshtein distance of 1, and UpSet plots were made in R with UpSetR. TCRdb itself trimmed the public reads at Q25 with fastp, ran MiXCR and retained productive beta chains. Each entry is one CDR3 protein sequence, shown with its most common DNA and genes. These V and J calls originate from TCRdb's pipeline instead of the authors' own analysis. The sample yields fewer than 2,000 distinct CDR3 sequences; over 14% were counted once. 30% of the sample belongs to the ten largest clones.

Using RNeasy Micro or Mini kits with on-column DNase digestion, RNA was isolated from about 1e5 to 1e6 cultured T cells and then assessed on an Agilent 2100 Bioanalyzer. The sequence derives from a woman aged 40 to 50 with triple-negative breast cancer. This chain is built from TRBV4-1 and TRBJ1-3, with the D segment identity uncertain. The specimen sequenced was tumor-infiltrating lymphocytes expanded in culture. The sequenced DNA is TGCGCCAGCAGCCATCCTCTCCGGGCAGAAGGAAACACCATATATTTT. This codes for CASSHPLRAEGNTIYF.